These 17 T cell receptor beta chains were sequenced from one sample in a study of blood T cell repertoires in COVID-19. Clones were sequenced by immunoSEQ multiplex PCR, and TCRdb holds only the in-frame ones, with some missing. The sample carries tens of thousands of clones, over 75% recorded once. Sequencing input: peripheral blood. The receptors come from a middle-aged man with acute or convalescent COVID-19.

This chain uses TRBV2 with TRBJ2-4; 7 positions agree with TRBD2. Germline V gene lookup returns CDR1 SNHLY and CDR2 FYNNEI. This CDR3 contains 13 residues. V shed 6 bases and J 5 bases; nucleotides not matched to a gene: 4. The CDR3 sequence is CASRGTSENIQYF. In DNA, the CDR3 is TGTGCCAGCAGGGGTACTAGCGAAAACATTCAGTACTTC.

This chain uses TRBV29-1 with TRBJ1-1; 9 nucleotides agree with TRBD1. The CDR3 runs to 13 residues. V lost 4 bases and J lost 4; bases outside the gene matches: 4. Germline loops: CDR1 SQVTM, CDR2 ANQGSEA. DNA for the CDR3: TGCAGCGTTGGAGAGACAGGGGGCACTGAAGCTTTCTTT. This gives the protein CSVGETGGTEAFF.

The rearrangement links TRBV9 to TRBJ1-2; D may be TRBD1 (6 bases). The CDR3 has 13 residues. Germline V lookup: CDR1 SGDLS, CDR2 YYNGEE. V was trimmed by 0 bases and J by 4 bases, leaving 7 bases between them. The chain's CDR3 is CASSVGTAYGYTF. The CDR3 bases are TGTGCCAGCAGCGTAGGGACAGCCTATGGCTACACCTTC.

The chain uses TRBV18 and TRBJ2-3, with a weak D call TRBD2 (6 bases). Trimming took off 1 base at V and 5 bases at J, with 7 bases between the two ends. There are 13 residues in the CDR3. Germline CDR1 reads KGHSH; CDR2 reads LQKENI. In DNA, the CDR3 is TGTGCCAGCTCACCACGGGGAGGAGATACGCAGTATTTT. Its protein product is CASSPRGGDTQYF.

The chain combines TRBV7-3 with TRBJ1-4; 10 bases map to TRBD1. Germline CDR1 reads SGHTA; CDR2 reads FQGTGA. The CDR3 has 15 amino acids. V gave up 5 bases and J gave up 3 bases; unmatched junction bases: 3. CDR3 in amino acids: CASSPGQGANEKLFF. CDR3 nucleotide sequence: TGTGCCAGCAGCCCAGGACAGGGGGCTAATGAAAAACTGTTTTTT. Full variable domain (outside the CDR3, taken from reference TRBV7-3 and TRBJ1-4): GAGVSQTPSNKVTEKGKYVELRCDPISGHTALYWYRQSLGQGPEFLIYFQGTGAADDSGLPNDRFFAVRPEGSVSTLKIQRTERGDSAVYLCASSPGQGANEKLFFGSGTQLSVL.

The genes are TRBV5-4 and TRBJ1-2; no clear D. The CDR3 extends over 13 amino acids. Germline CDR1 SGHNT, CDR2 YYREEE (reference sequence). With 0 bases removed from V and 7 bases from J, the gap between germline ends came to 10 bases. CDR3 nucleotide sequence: TGTGCCAGCAGCTTGGTGGAGGGTCTTGGCTACACCTTC. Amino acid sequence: CASSLVEGLGYTF.

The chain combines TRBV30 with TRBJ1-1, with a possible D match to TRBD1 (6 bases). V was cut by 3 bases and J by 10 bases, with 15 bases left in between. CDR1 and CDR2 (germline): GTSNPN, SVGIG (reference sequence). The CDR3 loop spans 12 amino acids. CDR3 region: CAWRDSRGSAFF. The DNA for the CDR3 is TGTGCCTGGAGGGACAGCCGCGGCTCAGCTTTCTTT.

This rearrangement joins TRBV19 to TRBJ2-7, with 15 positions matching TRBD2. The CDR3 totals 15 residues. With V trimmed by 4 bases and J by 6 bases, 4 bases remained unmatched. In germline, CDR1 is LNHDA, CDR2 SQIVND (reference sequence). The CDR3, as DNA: TGTGCCAGTAGTACGGGACTAGCGGGGGGAGGCGAGCAGTACTTC. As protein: CASSTGLAGGGEQYF.

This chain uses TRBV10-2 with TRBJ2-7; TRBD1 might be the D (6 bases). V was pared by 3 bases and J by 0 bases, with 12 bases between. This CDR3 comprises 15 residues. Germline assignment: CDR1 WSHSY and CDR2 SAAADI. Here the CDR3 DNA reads TGCGCCAGCAGTGAAGGGACACCCAGCTCCTACGAGCAGTACTTC. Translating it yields CASSEGTPSSYEQYF.

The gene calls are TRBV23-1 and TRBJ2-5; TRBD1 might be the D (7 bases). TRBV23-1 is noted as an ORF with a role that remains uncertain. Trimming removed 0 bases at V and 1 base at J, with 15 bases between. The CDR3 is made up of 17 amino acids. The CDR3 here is CASSQSQGGPFQETQYF. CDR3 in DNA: TGCGCCAGCAGTCAATCCCAGGGGGGTCCTTTCCAAGAGACCCAGTACTTC.

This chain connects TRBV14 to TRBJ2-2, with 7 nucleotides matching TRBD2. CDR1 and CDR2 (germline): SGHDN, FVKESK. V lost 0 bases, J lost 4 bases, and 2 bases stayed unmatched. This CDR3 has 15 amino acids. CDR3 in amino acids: CASSQDLAGTGELFF. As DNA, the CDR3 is TGTGCCAGCAGCCAAGACTTAGCGGGCACCGGGGAGCTGTTTTTT.

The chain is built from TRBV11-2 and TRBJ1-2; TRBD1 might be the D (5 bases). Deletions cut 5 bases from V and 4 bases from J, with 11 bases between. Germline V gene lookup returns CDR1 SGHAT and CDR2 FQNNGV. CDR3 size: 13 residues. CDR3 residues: CASSLSGGYGYTF. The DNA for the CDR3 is TGTGCCAGCAGCCTATCGGGGGGCTATGGCTACACCTTC.

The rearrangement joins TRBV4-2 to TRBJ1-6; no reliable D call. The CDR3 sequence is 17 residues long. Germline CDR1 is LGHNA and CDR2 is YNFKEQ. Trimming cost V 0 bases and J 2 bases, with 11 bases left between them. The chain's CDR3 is CASSQDQQRAYNSPLHF. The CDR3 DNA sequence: TGTGCCAGCAGCCAAGACCAACAGAGGGCCTATAATTCACCCCTCCACTTT.

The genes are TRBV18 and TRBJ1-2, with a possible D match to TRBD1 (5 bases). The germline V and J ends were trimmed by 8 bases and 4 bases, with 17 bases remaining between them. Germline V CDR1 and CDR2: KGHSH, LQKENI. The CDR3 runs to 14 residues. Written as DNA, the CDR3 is TGTGCCAGCCACCGGGACTCACAACTCTATGGCTACACCTTC. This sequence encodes CASHRDSQLYGYTF.

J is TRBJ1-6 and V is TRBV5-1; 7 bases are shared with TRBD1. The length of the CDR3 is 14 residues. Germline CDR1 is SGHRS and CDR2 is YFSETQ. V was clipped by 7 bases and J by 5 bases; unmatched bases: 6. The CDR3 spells CASGAGTDNSPLHF. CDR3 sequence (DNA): TGCGCCAGCGGCGCCGGGACAGATAATTCACCCCTCCACTTT.

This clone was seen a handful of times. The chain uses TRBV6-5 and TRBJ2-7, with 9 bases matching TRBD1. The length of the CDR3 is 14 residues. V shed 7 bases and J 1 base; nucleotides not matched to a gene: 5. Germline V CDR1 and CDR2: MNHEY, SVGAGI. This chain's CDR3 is CASNEQGASYEQYF. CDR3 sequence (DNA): TGTGCCAGCAACGAACAGGGGGCATCCTACGAGCAGTACTTC.

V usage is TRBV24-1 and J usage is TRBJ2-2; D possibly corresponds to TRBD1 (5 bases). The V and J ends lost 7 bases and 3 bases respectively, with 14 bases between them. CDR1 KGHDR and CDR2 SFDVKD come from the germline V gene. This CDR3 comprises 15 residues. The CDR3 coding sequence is TGTGCCACCAGGGACACTCATGGGGACACCGGGGAGCTGTTTTTT. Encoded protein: CATRDTHGDTGELFF.